These T cell receptor beta chains were read from a single sample in a study of T cell responses to AZD1222 COVID-19 vaccine. Using immunoSEQ multiplex PCR, the repertoire was profiled, and TCRdb retains in-frame clones only, with some absent. The sample lists approximately 99,000 clones, approximately 90% occurring once. The specimen comprised peripheral blood, sampled on day 0 of AZD1222 vaccination. The receptors were sampled from an adult in good health. Both conserved end residues are part of each CDR3. The order of the fields is V gene, J gene, clone size, D gene, CDR3 protein, CDR3 DNA. D genes are given only for firm matches. The size entry is marked missing in some rows and otherwise reads once, few, many or a size class.

V gene: TRBV6-6; J gene: TRBJ2-2; clone size: -; D gene: TRBD1; CDR3 protein: CASSQPPQGANTGELFF; CDR3 DNA: TGTGCCAGCAGTCAACCCCCACAGGGGGCGAACACCGGGGAGCTGTTTTTT
V gene: TRBV9; J gene: TRBJ2-3; clone size: -; D gene: -; CDR3 protein: CASSPQTDGFYRTDTQYF; CDR3 DNA: TGTGCCAGCAGCCCACAAACCGACGGTTTTTATCGCACAGATACGCAGTATTTT
V gene: TRBV11-2; J gene: TRBJ1-2; clone size: -; D gene: -; CDR3 protein: CASSSTDRPGGYTF; CDR3 DNA: TGTGCCAGCAGCTCCACCGACAGACCTGGGGGCTACACCTTC
V gene: TRBV5-4; J gene: TRBJ2-6; clone size: -; D gene: -; CDR3 protein: CASSLEERSGANVLTF; CDR3 DNA: TGTGCCAGCAGCTTGGAGGAACGCTCTGGGGCCAACGTCCTGACTTTC
V gene: TRBV5-6; J gene: TRBJ1-2; clone size: -; D gene: -; CDR3 protein: CASSSIQGEGYTF; CDR3 DNA: TGTGCCAGCAGCTCTATACAGGGAGAGGGCTACACCTTC
V gene: TRBV27; J gene: TRBJ1-5; clone size: once; D gene: -; CDR3 protein: CASSSSVRGQPQHF; CDR3 DNA: TGTGCCAGCAGTTCATCGGTCAGGGGCCAGCCCCAGCATTTT
V gene: TRBV5-1; J gene: TRBJ1-5; clone size: -; D gene: TRBD1; CDR3 protein: CASSMGQPNQPQHF; CDR3 DNA: TGCGCCAGCAGCATGGGACAGCCCAATCAGCCCCAGCATTTT
V gene: TRBV25-1; J gene: TRBJ1-6; clone size: once; D gene: -; CDR3 protein: CASRGSGNSPLHF; CDR3 DNA: TGTGCCAGCAGGGGGTCGGGTAATTCACCCCTCCACTTT
V gene: TRBV7-9; J gene: TRBJ1-1; clone size: -; D gene: -; CDR3 protein: CASSLEGQQGKEAFF; CDR3 DNA: TGTGCCAGCAGCTTGGAGGGACAACAGGGAAAGGAAGCTTTCTTT
V gene: TRBV5-5; J gene: TRBJ2-7; clone size: -; D gene: TRBD1; CDR3 protein: CASSLYGTGAEQYF; CDR3 DNA: TGTGCCAGCAGCTTGTACGGGACAGGGGCCGAGCAGTACTTC
V gene: TRBV9; J gene: TRBJ1-1; clone size: -; D gene: -; CDR3 protein: CASSVASRVTNTEAFF; CDR3 DNA: TGTGCCAGCAGCGTAGCCTCGAGGGTAACGAACACTGAAGCTTTCTTT
V gene: TRBV10-2; J gene: TRBJ1-2; clone size: -; D gene: -; CDR3 protein: CASSELGGKAGYTF; CDR3 DNA: TGCGCCAGCAGTGAGTTAGGGGGGAAGGCTGGCTACACCTTC
V gene: TRBV5-6; J gene: TRBJ1-5; clone size: -; D gene: TRBD1; CDR3 protein: CASSLGIQGNQPQHF; CDR3 DNA: TGTGCCAGCAGCCTCGGAATACAGGGGAATCAGCCCCAGCATTTT
V gene: TRBV15; J gene: TRBJ1-2; clone size: -; D gene: -; CDR3 protein: CATSSPVFTTSPYGYTF; CDR3 DNA: TGTGCCACCAGCAGCCCCGTATTTACTACTTCCCCCTATGGCTACACCTTC
V gene: TRBV6-2/TRBV6-3; J gene: TRBJ2-7; clone size: few; D gene: -; CDR3 protein: CASSYSPTSYEQYF; CDR3 DNA: TGTGCCAGCAGTTACTCGCCCACATCCTACGAGCAGTACTTC
V gene: TRBV5-4; J gene: TRBJ1-2; clone size: -; D gene: TRBD1; CDR3 protein: CASSMGQGITNYGYTF; CDR3 DNA: TGTGCCAGCAGCATGGGACAGGGGATAACTAACTATGGCTACACCTTC
V gene: TRBV19; J gene: TRBJ2-5; clone size: -; D gene: TRBD2; CDR3 protein: CASSIWEGETQYF; CDR3 DNA: TGTGCCAGTAGTATCTGGGAGGGAGAGACCCAGTACTTC
V gene: TRBV28; J gene: TRBJ1-1; clone size: -; D gene: TRBD1; CDR3 protein: CASSALRTGLNTEAFF; CDR3 DNA: TGTGCCAGCAGTGCGCTAAGGACAGGGTTGAACACTGAAGCTTTCTTT
V gene: TRBV6-2/TRBV6-3; J gene: TRBJ2-1; clone size: few; D gene: -; CDR3 protein: CASSLAALEQFF; CDR3 DNA: TGTGCCAGCAGTTTAGCCGCTCTAGAGCAGTTCTTC
V gene: TRBV6-5; J gene: TRBJ1-1; clone size: -; D gene: -; CDR3 protein: CASSNKNTEAFF; CDR3 DNA: TGTGCCAGCAGCAACAAGAACACTGAAGCTTTCTTT
V gene: TRBV6-1; J gene: TRBJ2-5; clone size: -; D gene: -; CDR3 protein: CASSEAWGGETQYF; CDR3 DNA: TGTGCCAGCAGTGAAGCGTGGGGCGGAGAGACCCAGTACTTC
V gene: TRBV5-4; J gene: TRBJ1-5; clone size: -; D gene: TRBD1; CDR3 protein: CASSQGTGSNQPQHF; CDR3 DNA: TGTGCCAGCAGCCAAGGGACAGGAAGCAATCAGCCCCAGCATTTT
V gene: TRBV3-1/TRBV3-2; J gene: TRBJ2-7; clone size: -; D gene: -; CDR3 protein: CASSQVIGVEQYF; CDR3 DNA: TGTGCCAGCAGCCAAGTGATAGGCGTCGAGCAGTACTTC
V gene: TRBV7-2; J gene: TRBJ1-5; clone size: once; D gene: -; CDR3 protein: CASSVRGPESNQPQHF; CDR3 DNA: TGTGCCAGCAGCGTCCGGGGGCCGGAGAGCAATCAGCCCCAGCATTTT
V gene: TRBV6-2/TRBV6-3; J gene: TRBJ2-1; clone size: -; D gene: -; CDR3 protein: CASSIGTQLDYNEQFF; CDR3 DNA: TGTGCCAGCAGTATTGGGACCCAGCTCGACTACAATGAGCAGTTCTTC
V gene: TRBV7-2; J gene: TRBJ2-1; clone size: -; D gene: -; CDR3 protein: CASGPFKYNEQFF; CDR3 DNA: TGTGCCAGCGGCCCCTTTAAGTACAATGAGCAGTTCTTC
V gene: TRBV7-2; J gene: TRBJ1-5; clone size: -; D gene: TRBD1; CDR3 protein: CASSGGTGGQPQHF; CDR3 DNA: TGTGCCAGCAGCGGCGGGACAGGGGGCCAGCCCCAGCATTTT
V gene: TRBV11-3; J gene: TRBJ2-1; clone size: -; D gene: TRBD2; CDR3 protein: CASSLVLAGTYNEQFF; CDR3 DNA: TGTGCCAGCAGCTTAGTACTAGCGGGCACCTACAATGAGCAGTTCTTC
V gene: TRBV4-1; J gene: TRBJ2-5; clone size: -; D gene: TRBD1; CDR3 protein: CASSFRQGPETQYF; CDR3 DNA: TGCGCCAGCAGCTTTCGACAGGGCCCAGAGACCCAGTACTTC
V gene: TRBV29-1; J gene: TRBJ1-5; clone size: -; D gene: -; CDR3 protein: CSAGQGQGQPQHF; CDR3 DNA: TGCAGCGCTGGGCAGGGGCAAGGACAGCCCCAGCATTTT
V gene: TRBV19; J gene: TRBJ1-4; clone size: -; D gene: TRBD1; CDR3 protein: CASSPGTGKGANEKLFF; CDR3 DNA: TGTGCCAGTAGTCCCGGGACAGGGAAGGGAGCTAATGAAAAACTGTTTTTT
V gene: TRBV2; J gene: TRBJ2-2; clone size: -; D gene: TRBD2; CDR3 protein: CASNSGRDTGELFF; CDR3 DNA: TGTGCCAGCAATAGCGGGAGGGACACCGGGGAGCTGTTTTTT
V gene: TRBV19; J gene: TRBJ1-1; clone size: -; D gene: TRBD1; CDR3 protein: CASSKPGGAIEAFF; CDR3 DNA: TGTGCCAGTAGTAAGCCAGGGGGCGCTATTGAAGCTTTCTTT
V gene: TRBV7-9; J gene: TRBJ2-5; clone size: -; D gene: TRBD1; CDR3 protein: CASSGQTGGGETQYF; CDR3 DNA: TGTGCCAGCAGCGGGCAGACAGGGGGAGGGGAGACCCAGTACTTC
V gene: TRBV27; J gene: TRBJ2-1; clone size: -; D gene: TRBD2; CDR3 protein: CASSPPGGGNEQFF; CDR3 DNA: TGTGCCAGCAGTCCCCCGGGGGGGGGCAATGAGCAGTTCTTC
V gene: TRBV9; J gene: TRBJ1-1; clone size: once; D gene: -; CDR3 protein: CASSVSGGKNTEAFF; CDR3 DNA: TGTGCCAGCAGCGTCTCCGGGGGGAAGAACACTGAAGCTTTCTTT
V gene: TRBV9; J gene: TRBJ2-3; clone size: -; D gene: -; CDR3 protein: CASSVGGGGDTQYF; CDR3 DNA: TGTGCCAGCAGCGTGGGAGGGGGAGGGGATACGCAGTATTTT